Many counts were recorded for the clone carrying this T cell receptor (beta chain). Its antigen is undetermined. The data derive from a study of CD8+CD57+ T cells in acquired aplastic anemia. Overall study: Quantities of DNA derived from sorted CD4+ and CD8+ cells averaged around 3.2 ug.

Study findings and constraints: Statistical testing detected no significant gap in CD8+ Simpson's diversity between patients and controls. Patients and controls had in common approximately 30 CD8+ CDR3 sequences.

TCR beta VDJ and CDR3 profiles were obtained from a genomic DNA template. TCRdb reprocessed the reads with MiXCR, giving one entry per CDR3 protein. The table includes approximately 270,000 distinct CDR3 sequences, 55% to 60% detected once. The CDR3 consists of 14 residues. The V gene's germline CDR1 is KGHDR and CDR2 SFDVKD. V was pared by 9 bases and J by 5 bases, with 16 bases between. The clonotype was recovered from a human donor with severe aplastic anemia or a healthy control (not recorded which). The sequenced material came from sorted CD4+, CD8+, or CD8+CD57+ T cells (not recorded which) from PBMCs. The chain links TRBV24-1 to TRBJ1-5; possible D gene TRBD1, 6 bases. The CDR3 sequence is CATLGGSGDQPQHF. The DNA for the CDR3 is TGTGCCACCCTCGGGGGGTCAGGGGATCAGCCCCAGCATTTT.